This T cell receptor beta chain was identified during a study of blood T cell repertoires in COVID-19. At the level of the study: Acute-phase and convalescent COVID-19 samples originated in the United States, Italy and Spain. Sources were T cells, B-cell-depleted T cells, or PBMCs; the material itself was cDNA or gDNA.

The CDR3 length is 14 residues. V was clipped by 7 bases and J by 6 bases, with 18 bases between them. Per the germline V gene, CDR1 is ENHRY and CDR2 is SYGVKD. Assay used: immunoSEQ multiplex PCR; TCRdb lists only in-frame clones, some missing. This sample has under 200,000 clones, with around 85% found just once. The source material was peripheral blood. This rearrangement joins TRBV10-3 to TRBJ1-2; a possible D gene is TRBD1 (6 bases). The clonotype comes from a woman of 80 years or more with acute or convalescent COVID-19. For the CDR3, the DNA is TGTGCCATCAATTTTAACAGGGAGGGGGATGGCTACACCTTC. It encodes CAINFNREGDGYTF.